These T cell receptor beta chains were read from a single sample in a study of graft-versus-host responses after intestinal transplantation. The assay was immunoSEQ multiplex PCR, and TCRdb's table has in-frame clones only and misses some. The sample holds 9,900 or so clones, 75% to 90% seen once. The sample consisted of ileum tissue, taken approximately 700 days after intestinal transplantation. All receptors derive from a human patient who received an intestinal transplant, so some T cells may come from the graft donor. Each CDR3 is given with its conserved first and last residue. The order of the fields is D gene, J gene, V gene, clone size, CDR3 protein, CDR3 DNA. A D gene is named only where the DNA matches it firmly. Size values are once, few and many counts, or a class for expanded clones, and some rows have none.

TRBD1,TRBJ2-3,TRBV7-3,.,CASSPRTGGSDTQYF,TGTGCCAGCAGCCCCAGGACAGGGGGGTCAGATACGCAGTATTTT
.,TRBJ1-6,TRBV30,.,CAWSAGNGGSPLHF,TGTGCCTGGAGTGCAGGGAACGGTGGATCACCCCTCCACTTT
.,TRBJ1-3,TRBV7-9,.,CASSLQDPGNTIYF,TGTGCCAGCAGCTTACAGGATCCTGGAAACACCATATATTTT
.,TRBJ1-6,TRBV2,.,CASSGGAGEVSSPLHF,TGTGCCAGCAGTGGGGGGGCAGGGGAAGTATCTTCACCCCTCCACTTT
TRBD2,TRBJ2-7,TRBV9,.,CASSPRLAGDYEQYF,TGTGCCAGCAGCCCCCGACTAGCGGGAGACTACGAGCAGTACTTC
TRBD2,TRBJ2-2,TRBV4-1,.,CASSQFISGDDTGELFF,TGCGCCAGCAGCCAATTTATTAGCGGGGACGACACCGGGGAGCTGTTTTTT
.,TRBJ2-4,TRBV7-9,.,CASSLNHRWDF,TGTGCCAGCAGCTTAAATCATCGCTGGGACTTC
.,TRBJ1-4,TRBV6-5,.,CASSYSSGRDEKLFF,TGTGCCAGCAGTTACTCGAGTGGGCGGGATGAAAAACTGTTTTTT
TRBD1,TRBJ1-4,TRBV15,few,CATSRDRGREKLFF,TGTGCCACCAGCAGGGACAGGGGAAGAGAAAAACTGTTTTTT
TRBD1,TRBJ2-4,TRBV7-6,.,CASSFQPGTGGKNIQYF,TGTGCCAGCAGCTTCCAGCCAGGGACAGGGGGCAAAAACATTCAGTACTTC
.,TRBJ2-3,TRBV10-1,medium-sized,CASKASEWTDTQYF,TGCGCCAGCAAGGCGAGTGAGTGGACAGATACGCAGTATTTT
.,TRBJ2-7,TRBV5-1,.,CASSPAGARTYEQYF,TGCGCCAGCAGTCCCGCGGGGGCGAGGACCTACGAGCAGTACTTC
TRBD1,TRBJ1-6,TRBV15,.,CATSRGGQGRNSPLHF,TGTGCCACCAGCAGGGGGGGACAGGGAAGGAATTCACCCCTCCACTTT
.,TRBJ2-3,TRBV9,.,CASSVEGLDTQYF,TGTGCCAGCAGCGTTGAAGGGTTAGATACGCAGTATTTT
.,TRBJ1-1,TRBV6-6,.,CASRGTADTEAFF,TGTGCCAGCAGGGGAACCGCCGACACTGAAGCTTTCTTT
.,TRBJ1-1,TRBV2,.,CASSERTHTEAFF,TGTGCCAGCAGTGAAAGGACGCATACTGAAGCTTTCTTT
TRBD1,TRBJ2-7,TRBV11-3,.,CASSLQQGERVYEQYF,TGTGCCAGCAGCTTACAACAGGGGGAGAGGGTCTACGAGCAGTACTTC
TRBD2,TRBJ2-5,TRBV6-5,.,CASSFTSGGLQETQYF,TGTGCCAGCAGTTTTACTAGCGGGGGTTTACAAGAGACCCAGTACTTC
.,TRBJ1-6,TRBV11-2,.,CASSPRDYNSPLHF,TGTGCCAGCAGTCCGAGAGACTATAATTCACCCCTCCACTTT
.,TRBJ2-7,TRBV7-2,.,CASSLGSQRGEQYF,TGTGCCAGCAGCTTAGGCAGCCAAAGGGGCGAGCAGTACTTC
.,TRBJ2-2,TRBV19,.,CASSMWGGPGTGELFF,TGTGCCAGTAGTATGTGGGGCGGGCCGGGCACCGGGGAGCTGTTTTTT
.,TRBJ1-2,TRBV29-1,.,CSVDKGGLSNYGYTF,TGCAGCGTTGATAAGGGGGGATTATCCAACTATGGCTACACCTTC
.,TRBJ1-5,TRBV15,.,CATSRDLQRNQPQHF,TGTGCCACCAGCAGAGATTTACAGAGAAATCAGCCCCAGCATTTT
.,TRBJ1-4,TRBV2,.,CASNRVRGTNEKLFF,TGTGCCAGTAACAGGGTGAGAGGAACTAATGAAAAACTGTTTTTT
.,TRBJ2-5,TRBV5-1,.,CASSSPQSQETQYF,TGCGCCAGCAGCAGTCCTCAGAGCCAAGAGACCCAGTACTTC
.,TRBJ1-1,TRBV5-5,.,CASSLPLGHTEAFF,TGTGCCAGCAGCTTGCCCTTAGGCCACACTGAAGCTTTCTTT
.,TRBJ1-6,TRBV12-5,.,CASGLETGLLSSYNSPLHF,TGTGCTAGTGGTTTGGAAACGGGACTCCTGAGCTCCTATAATTCACCCCTCCACTTT
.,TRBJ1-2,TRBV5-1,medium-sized,CASSQGQTNYGYTF,TGCGCCAGCAGCCAAGGCCAGACAAACTATGGCTACACCTTC
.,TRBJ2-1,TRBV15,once,CATSRGGAFDSLEQFF,TGTGCCACCAGCAGAGGAGGGGCTTTTGATTCGCTTGAGCAGTTCTTC
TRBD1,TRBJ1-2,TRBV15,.,CATSRGLPTGISNYGYTF,TGTGCCACCAGCAGAGGATTACCGACAGGGATATCCAACTATGGCTACACCTTC
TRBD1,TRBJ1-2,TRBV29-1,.,CSVGQGSQNGYTF,TGCAGCGTTGGACAGGGCTCGCAGAATGGCTACACCTTC
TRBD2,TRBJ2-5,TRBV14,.,CASSQGTSGSTQYF,TGTGCCAGCAGCCAAGGGACTAGCGGGTCGACCCAGTACTTC
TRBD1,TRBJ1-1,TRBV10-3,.,CAIRTGEGMNTEAFF,TGTGCCATCAGGACAGGGGAGGGGATGAACACTGAAGCTTTCTTT
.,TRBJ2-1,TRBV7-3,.,CASSPRGGNEQFF,TGTGCCAGCAGCCCTAGAGGGGGTAATGAGCAGTTCTTC
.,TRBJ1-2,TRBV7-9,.,CASSLKGGVDYGYTF,TGTGCCAGCAGCCTTAAAGGGGGGGTCGACTATGGCTACACCTTC
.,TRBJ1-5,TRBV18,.,CASSPSRGGQPQHF,TGTGCCAGCTCACCATCCAGGGGAGGGCAGCCCCAGCATTTT
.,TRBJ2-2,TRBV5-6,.,CASSWKGDRGAVF,TGTGCCAGCAGCTGGAAGGGGGACCGGGGAGCTGTTTTT
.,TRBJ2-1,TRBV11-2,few,CASSLGLNNEQFF,TGTGCCAGCAGCTTAGGACTTAACAATGAGCAGTTCTTC
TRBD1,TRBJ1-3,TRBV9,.,CASSADRGRDTIYF,TGTGCCAGCAGCGCAGACAGGGGGAGGGACACCATATATTTT
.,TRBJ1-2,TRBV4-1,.,CASSPLLRGGYTF,TGCGCCAGCAGCCCGCTTTTGAGGGGGGGCTACACCTTC
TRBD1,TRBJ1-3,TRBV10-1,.,CASSDHRGIGGNTIYF,TGCGCCAGCAGTGACCACAGGGGAATTGGTGGAAACACCATATATTTT
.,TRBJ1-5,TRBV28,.,CASSPAQWGNQPQHF,TGTGCCAGCAGTCCCGCCCAATGGGGCAATCAGCCCCAGCATTTT
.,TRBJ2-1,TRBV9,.,CASSVGQGGFYNEQFF,TGTGCCAGCAGCGTAGGACAGGGAGGATTCTACAATGAGCAGTTCTTC
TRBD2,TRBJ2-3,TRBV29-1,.,CSVNRPVTSGGPITDTQYF,TGCAGCGTTAACCGCCCCGTGACTAGCGGGGGGCCTATCACAGATACGCAGTATTTT